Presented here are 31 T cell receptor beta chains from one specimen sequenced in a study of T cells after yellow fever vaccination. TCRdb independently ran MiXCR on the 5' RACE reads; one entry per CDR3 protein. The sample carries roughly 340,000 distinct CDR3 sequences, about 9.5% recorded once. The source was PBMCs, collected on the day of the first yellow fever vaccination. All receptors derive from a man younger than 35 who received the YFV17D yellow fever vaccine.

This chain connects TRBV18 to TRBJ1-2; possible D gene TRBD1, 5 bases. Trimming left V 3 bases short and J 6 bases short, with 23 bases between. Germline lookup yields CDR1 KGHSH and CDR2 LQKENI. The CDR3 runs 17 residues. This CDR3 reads CASSPSPGDLFINGYTF. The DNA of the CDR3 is TGTGCCAGCTCACCCTCTCCCGGGGACTTATTTATAAATGGCTACACCTTC. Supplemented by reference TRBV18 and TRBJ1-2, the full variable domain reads NAGVMQNPRHLVRRRGQEARLRCSPMKGHSHVYWYRQLPEEGLKFMVYLQKENIIDESGMPKERFSAEFPKEGPSILRIQQVVRGDSAAYFCASSPSPGDLFINGYTFGSGTRLTVV.

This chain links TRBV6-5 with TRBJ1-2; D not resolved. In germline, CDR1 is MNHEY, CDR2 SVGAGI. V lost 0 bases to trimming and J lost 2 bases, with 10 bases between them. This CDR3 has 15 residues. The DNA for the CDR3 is TGTGCCAGCAGTTACTCGGAGGGTTCGAACTATGGCTACACCTTC. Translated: CASSYSEGSNYGYTF.

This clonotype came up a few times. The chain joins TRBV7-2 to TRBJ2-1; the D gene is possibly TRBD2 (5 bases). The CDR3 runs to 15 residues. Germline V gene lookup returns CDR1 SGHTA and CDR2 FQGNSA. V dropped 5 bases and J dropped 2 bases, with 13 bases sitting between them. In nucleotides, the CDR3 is TGTGCCAGCAGCGCCACTAGATCCCCCTACAATGAGCAGTTCTTC. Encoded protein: CASSATRSPYNEQFF.

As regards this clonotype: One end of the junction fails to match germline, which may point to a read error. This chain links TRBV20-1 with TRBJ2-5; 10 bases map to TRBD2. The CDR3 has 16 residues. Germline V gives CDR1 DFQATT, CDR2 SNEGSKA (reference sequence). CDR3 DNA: TGCTGTGCCCCCCCCGTAGCGGGGGGCTCCGGGGAGACCCAGTACTTC. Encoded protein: CCAPPVAGGSGETQYF.

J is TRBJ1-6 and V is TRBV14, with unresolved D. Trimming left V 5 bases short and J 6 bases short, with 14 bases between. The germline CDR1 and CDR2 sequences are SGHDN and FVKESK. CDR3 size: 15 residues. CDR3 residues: CASSEAAGANSPLHF. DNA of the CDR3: TGTGCCAGCAGCGAAGCAGCGGGAGCTAATTCACCCCTCCACTTT.

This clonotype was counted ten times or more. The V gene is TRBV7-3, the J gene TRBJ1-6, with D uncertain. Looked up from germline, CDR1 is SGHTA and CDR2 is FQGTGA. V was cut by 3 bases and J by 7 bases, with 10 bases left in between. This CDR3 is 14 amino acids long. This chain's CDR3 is CASSFGVWNSPLHF. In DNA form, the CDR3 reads TGTGCCAGCAGCTTTGGTGTATGGAATTCACCCCTCCACTTT.

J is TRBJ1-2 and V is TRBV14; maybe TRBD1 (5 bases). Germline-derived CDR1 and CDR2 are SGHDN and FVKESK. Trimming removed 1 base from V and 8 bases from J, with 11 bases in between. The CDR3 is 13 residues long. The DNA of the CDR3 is TGTGCCAGCAGCCAAGTTACGGGGCGAGGCTACACCTTC. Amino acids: CASSQVTGRGYTF.

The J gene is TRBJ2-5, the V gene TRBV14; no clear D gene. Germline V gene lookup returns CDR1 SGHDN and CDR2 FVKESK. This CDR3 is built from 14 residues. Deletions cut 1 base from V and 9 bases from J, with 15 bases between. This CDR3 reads CASSQADGPPAQYF. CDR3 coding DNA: TGTGCCAGCAGCCAAGCCGACGGACCCCCAGCCCAGTACTTC.

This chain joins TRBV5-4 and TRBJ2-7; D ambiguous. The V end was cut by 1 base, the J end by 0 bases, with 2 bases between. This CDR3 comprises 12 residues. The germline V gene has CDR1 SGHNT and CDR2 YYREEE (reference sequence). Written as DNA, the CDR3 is TGTGCCAGCAGCTTGCCCTCCTACGAGCAGTACTTC. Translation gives CASSLPSYEQYF.

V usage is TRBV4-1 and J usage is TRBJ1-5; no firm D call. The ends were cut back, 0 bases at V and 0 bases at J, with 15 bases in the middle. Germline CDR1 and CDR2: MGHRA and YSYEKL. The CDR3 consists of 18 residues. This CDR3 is CASSQDAGPIYSNQPQHF. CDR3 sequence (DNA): TGCGCCAGCAGCCAAGACGCAGGTCCAATTTATAGCAATCAGCCCCAGCATTTT.

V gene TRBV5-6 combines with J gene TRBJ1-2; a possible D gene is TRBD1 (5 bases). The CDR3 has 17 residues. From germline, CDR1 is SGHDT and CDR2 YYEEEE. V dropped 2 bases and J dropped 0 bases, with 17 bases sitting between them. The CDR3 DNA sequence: TGTGCCAGCAGCTTATACGCCCAGGGCATAGCTAACTATGGCTACACCTTC. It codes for CASSLYAQGIANYGYTF.

The CDR3 DNA reads TGTGCCAGCAGTGCCCAGGCTGAAGCTTTCTTT. Residues: CASSAQAEAFF. The V and J genes are TRBV28 and TRBJ1-1; D is ambiguous. CDR1 and CDR2 (germline): MDHEN, SYDVKM. The length of the CDR3 is 11 residues. V lost 5 bases, J lost 6 bases, and 7 bases lay in between. The full variable domain, in which reference TRBV28 and TRBJ1-1 provide the parts outside the CDR3, is DVKVTQSSRYLVKRTGEKVFLECVQDMDHENMFWYRQDPGLGLRLIYFSYDVKMKEKGDIPEGYSVSREKKERFSLILESASTNQTSMYLCASSAQAEAFFGQGTRLTVV.

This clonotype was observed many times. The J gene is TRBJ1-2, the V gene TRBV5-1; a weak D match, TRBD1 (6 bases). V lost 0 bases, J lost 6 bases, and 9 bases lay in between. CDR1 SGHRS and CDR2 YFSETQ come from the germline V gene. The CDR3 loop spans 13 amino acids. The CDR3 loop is CASSLAQGDGYTF. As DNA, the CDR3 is TGCGCCAGCAGCTTGGCACAGGGTGATGGCTACACCTTC.

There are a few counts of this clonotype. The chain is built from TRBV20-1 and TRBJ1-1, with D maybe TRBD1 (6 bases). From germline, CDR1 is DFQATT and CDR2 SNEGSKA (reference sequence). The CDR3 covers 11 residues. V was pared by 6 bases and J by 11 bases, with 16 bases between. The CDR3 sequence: CSAKGGRNAFF. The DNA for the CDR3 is TGCAGTGCCAAGGGGGGGCGGAATGCTTTCTTT.

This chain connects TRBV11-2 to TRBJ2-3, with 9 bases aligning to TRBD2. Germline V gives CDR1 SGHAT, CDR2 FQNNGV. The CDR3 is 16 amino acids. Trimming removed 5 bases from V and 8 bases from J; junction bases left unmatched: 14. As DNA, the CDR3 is TGTGCCAGCAGCCCCGGTCGGGCTAGCGGGGATGTTACGCAGTATTTT. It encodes CASSPGRASGDVTQYF.

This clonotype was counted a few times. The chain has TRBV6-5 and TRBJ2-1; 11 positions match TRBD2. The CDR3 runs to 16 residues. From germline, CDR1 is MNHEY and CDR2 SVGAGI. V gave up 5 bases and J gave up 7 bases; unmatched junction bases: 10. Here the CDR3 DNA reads TGTGCCAGCAGTCGGACGGTTAGCGGGGGGGCAAATGAGCAGTTCTTC. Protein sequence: CASSRTVSGGANEQFF.

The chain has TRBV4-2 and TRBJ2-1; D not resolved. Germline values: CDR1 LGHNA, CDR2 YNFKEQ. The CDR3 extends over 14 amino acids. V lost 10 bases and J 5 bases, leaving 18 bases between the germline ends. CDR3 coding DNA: TGTGCCATGAGCCCCGAGCGCCTCCACAATGAGCAGTTCTTC. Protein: CAMSPERLHNEQFF.

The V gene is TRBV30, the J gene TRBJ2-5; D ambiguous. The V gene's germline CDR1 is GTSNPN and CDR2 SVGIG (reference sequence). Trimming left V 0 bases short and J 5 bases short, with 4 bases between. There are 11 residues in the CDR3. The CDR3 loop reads CAWSVRETQYF. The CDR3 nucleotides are TGTGCCTGGAGTGTACGGGAGACCCAGTACTTC.

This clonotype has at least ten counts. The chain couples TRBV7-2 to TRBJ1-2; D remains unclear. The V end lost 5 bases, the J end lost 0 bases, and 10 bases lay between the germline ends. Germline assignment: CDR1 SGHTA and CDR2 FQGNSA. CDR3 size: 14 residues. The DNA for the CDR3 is TGTGCCAGCAGCCCCCGACGGGCTAACTATGGCTACACCTTC. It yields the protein CASSPRRANYGYTF.

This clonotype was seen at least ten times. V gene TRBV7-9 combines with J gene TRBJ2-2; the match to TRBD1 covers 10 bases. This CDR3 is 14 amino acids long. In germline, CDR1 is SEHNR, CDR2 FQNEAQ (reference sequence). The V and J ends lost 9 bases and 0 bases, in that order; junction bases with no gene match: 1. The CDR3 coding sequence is TGTGCCAGGACAGGGGGCGCGAACACCGGGGAGCTGTTTTTT. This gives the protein CARTGGANTGELFF. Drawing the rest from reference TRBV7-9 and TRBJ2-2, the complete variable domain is DTGVSQNPRHKITKRGQNVTFRCDPISEHNRLYWYRQTLGQGPEFLTYFQNEAQLEKSRLLSDRFSAERPKGSFSTLEIQRTEQGDSAMYLCARTGGANTGELFFGEGSRLTVL.

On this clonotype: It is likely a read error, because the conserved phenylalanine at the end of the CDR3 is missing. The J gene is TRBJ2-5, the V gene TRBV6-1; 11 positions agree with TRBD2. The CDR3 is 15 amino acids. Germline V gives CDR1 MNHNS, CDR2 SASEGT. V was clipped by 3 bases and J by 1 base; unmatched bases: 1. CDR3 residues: CASSDSGGAQETQYS. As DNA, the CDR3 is TGTGCCAGCAGTGATAGCGGGGGGGCCCAAGAGACCCAGTACTCC.

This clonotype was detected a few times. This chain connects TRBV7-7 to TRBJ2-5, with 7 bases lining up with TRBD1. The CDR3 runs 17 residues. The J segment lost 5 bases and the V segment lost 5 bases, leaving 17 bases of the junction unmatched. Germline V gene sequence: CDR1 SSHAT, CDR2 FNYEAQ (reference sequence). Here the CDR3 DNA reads TGTGCCAGCAGCCATAGCGCCCCGGGACAGCGAATGGAGACCCAGTACTTC. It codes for CASSHSAPGQRMETQYF.

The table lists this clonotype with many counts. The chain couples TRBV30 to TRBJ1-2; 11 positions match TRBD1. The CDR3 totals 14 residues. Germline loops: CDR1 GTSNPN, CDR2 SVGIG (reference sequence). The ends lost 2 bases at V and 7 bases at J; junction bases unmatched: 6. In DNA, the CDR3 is TGTGCCTGGAGTACCGGGACAGGGGGGCTTGGCTACACCTTC. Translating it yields CAWSTGTGGLGYTF.

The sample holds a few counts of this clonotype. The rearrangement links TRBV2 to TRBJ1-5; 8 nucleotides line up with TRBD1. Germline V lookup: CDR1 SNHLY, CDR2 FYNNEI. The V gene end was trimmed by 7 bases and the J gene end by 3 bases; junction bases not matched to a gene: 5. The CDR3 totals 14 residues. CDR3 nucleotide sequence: TGTGCCAGCATGTTGGACAGGGACAATCAGCCCCAGCATTTT. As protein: CASMLDRDNQPQHF.

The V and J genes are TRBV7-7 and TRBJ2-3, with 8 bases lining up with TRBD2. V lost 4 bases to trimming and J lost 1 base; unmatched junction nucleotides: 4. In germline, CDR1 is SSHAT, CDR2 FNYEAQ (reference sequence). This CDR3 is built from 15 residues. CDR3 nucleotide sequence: TGTGCCAGCAGCTCCGCGGGGGGAGGCACAGATACGCAGTATTTT. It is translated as CASSSAGGGTDTQYF. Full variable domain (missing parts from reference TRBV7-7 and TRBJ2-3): GAGVSQSPRYKVTKRGQDVTLRCDPISSHATLYWYQQALGQGPEFLTYFNYEAQPDKSGLPSDRFSAERPEGSISTLTIQRTEQRDSAMYRCASSSAGGGTDTQYFGPGTRLTVL.

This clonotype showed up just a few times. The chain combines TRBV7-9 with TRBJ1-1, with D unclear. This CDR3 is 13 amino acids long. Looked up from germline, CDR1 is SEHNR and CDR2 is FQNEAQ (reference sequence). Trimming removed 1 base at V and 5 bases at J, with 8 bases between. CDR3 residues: CASSLVATTEAFF. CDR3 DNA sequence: TGTGCCAGCAGCTTAGTTGCCACGACTGAAGCTTTCTTT.

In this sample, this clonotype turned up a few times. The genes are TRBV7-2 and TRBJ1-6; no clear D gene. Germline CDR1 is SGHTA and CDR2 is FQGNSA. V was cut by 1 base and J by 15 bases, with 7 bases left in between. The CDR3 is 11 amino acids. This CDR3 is CASSLGVDLHF. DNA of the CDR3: TGTGCCAGCAGCTTAGGAGTCGACCTCCACTTT. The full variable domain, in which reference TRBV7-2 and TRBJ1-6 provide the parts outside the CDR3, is GAGVSQSPSNKVTEKGKDVELRCDPISGHTALYWYRQSLGQGLEFLIYFQGNSAPDKSGLPSDRFSAERTGGSVSTLTIQRTQQEDSAVYLCASSLGVDLHFGNGTRLTVT.

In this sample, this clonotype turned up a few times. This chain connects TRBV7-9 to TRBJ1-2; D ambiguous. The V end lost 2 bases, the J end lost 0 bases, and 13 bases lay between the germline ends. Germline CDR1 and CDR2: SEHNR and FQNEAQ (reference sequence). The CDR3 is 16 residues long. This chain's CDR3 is CASSLRTAYPNYGYTF. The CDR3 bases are TGTGCCAGCAGCTTACGGACGGCTTATCCTAACTATGGCTACACCTTC.

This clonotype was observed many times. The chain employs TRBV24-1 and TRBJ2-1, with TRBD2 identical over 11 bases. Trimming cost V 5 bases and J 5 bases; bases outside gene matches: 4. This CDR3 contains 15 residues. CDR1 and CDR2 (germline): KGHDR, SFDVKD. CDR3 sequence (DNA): TGTGCCACCAGTGGAACTAGCGGGGGAAACAATGAGCAGTTCTTC. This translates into CATSGTSGGNNEQFF.

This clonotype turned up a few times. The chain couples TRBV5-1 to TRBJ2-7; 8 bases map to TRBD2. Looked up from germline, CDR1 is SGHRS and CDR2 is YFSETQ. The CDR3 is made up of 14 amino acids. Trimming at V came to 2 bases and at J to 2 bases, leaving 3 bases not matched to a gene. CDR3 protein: CASSFGGGTYEQYF. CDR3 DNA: TGCGCCAGCAGCTTCGGGGGGGGTACCTACGAGCAGTACTTC.

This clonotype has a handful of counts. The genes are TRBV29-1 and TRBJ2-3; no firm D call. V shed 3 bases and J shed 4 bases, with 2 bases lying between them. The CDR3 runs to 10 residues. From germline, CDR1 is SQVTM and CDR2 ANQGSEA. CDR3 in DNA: TGCAGCGTTGAGGCAGATACGCAGTATTTT. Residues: CSVEADTQYF.